Listed below are T cell receptor beta chains from one sample, sequenced in a study of shared clonotypes between healthy human individuals. Produced via immunoSEQ multiplex PCR; TCRdb's table is partial and in-frame only. The data contain approximately 2.5 million clones, 93% of them singletons. Material for sequencing was naive CD4+ T cells from PBMCs. These TCRs come from a young man in good health. Some clones in this sample may be carry-over from other donors' samples. The CDR3 runs from the conserved cysteine through the conserved F or W. Fields, in order: clone size, J gene, D gene, V gene, CDR3 DNA, CDR3 protein. D genes are given only for firm matches. Clone size is not always given. Where it is, it says once, few, many or a class for expanded clones.

.	TRBJ2-1	TRBD2	TRBV7-2	TGTGCCAGCAGCTTAGCGGGTAGCGGGAACTACAATGAGCAGTTCTTC	CASSLAGSGNYNEQFF
.	TRBJ2-2	TRBD2	TRBV7-9	TGTGCCAGCAGCCCACGATTGGGACTAGCGGGAAACACCGGGGAGCTGTTTTTT	CASSPRLGLAGNTGELFF
.	TRBJ2-7	TRBD2	TRBV27	TGTGCCAGCAGTTTGACTAGCGGGAGTACCTACGAGCAGTACTTC	CASSLTSGSTYEQYF
.	TRBJ2-7	.	TRBV28	TGTGCCAGCAGTTACCCGGCAGGGCCTACTGGGGAGCAGTACTTC	CASSYPAGPTGEQYF
.	TRBJ2-7	.	TRBV30	TGTGCTTGGAGGGCGGAAAACGAGCAGTACTTC	CAWRAENEQYF
.	TRBJ1-3	.	TRBV19	TGTGCCAGTAGTATTCAGGGACCGCCATCTGGAAACACCATATATTTT	CASSIQGPPSGNTIYF
.	TRBJ1-1	.	TRBV18	TGTGCCAGCTCATCGATGAACACTGAAGCTTTCTTT	CASSSMNTEAFF
.	TRBJ1-5	.	TRBV27	TGTGCCAGCAGTTTAATGGATGATCAGCCCCAGCATTTT	CASSLMDDQPQHF
.	TRBJ1-1	.	TRBV6-1	TGTGCCAGCAGTGCGACAGCGAACACTGAAGCTTTCTTT	CASSATANTEAFF
.	TRBJ2-5	.	TRBV9	TGTGCCAGCAGCGTAGACCGGCCGTCTGGTGCGGAGACCCAGTACTTC	CASSVDRPSGAETQYF
.	TRBJ2-5	TRBD2	TRBV5-1	TGCGCCAGCAGCTTAGGGACTAGCGGCCAAGAGACCCAGTACTTC	CASSLGTSGQETQYF
once	TRBJ1-1	.	TRBV7-6	TGTGCCAGCAGCTCAATCGGGGTAGGACTCGGACACACTGAAGCTTTCTTT	CASSSIGVGLGHTEAFF
.	TRBJ2-1	TRBD1	TRBV2	TGTGCCAGCAGTGAAACGGGACAGGGATACAATGAGCAGTTCTTC	CASSETGQGYNEQFF
few	TRBJ2-5	.	TRBV7-8	TGTGCCAGCAGCTTAGTAGAGACCCAGTACTTC	CASSLVETQYF
.	TRBJ2-3	.	TRBV7-2	TGTGCCAGCAGCTTAGATATTAGCGGCACAGATACGCAGTATTTT	CASSLDISGTDTQYF
.	TRBJ2-3	.	TRBV6-6	TGTGCCAGCAGTTACTCGTGGGGCTTAGATACGCAGTATTTT	CASSYSWGLDTQYF
once	TRBJ2-1	.	TRBV6-1	TGTGCCAGCAGTGAGATCCGGTTCTTC	CASSEIRFF
.	TRBJ2-7	TRBD1	TRBV9	TGTGCCAGCAGCATCAGTGGGGACAGGGGCCGCTACGAGCAGTACTTC	CASSISGDRGRYEQYF
.	TRBJ2-1	.	TRBV15	TGTGCCACCAGTCGGGACACCGAGCAGTTCTTC	CATSRDTEQFF
.	TRBJ1-1	.	TRBV7-9	TGTGCCAGCAGCTTAGCGCAAACAGCGGGACAAGCTTTCTTT	CASSLAQTAGQAFF
.	TRBJ2-1	.	TRBV10-3	TGTGCCATCAGTCCTGACCCTTACAATGAGCAGTTCTTC	CAISPDPYNEQFF
.	TRBJ2-7	TRBD1	TRBV28	TGTGCCAGCAGTACGTATCCCGGGACAGGGGCCGCCCTATTAAGGAACGAGCAGTACTTC	CASSTYPGTGAALLRNEQYF
.	TRBJ1-6	TRBD1	TRBV30	TGTGCCTACGGGCAGGGGGATAATTCACCCCTCCACTTT	CAYGQGDNSPLHF
.	TRBJ1-1	.	TRBV6-1	TGTGCCAGCAGTGGCGGGGAACTTAAGTTCGAAGCTTTCTTT	CASSGGELKFEAFF
.	TRBJ2-7	TRBD1	TRBV7-6	TGTGCCAGCAGCTTAAGGGACAGCCAGTACGAGCAGTACTTC	CASSLRDSQYEQYF
.	TRBJ2-3	TRBD2	TRBV2	TGTGCCAGCAGTACCACCCCGGGACTAGCGGCGGGTACGCAGTATTTT	CASSTTPGLAAGTQYF
.	TRBJ2-7	.	TRBV11-2	TGTGCCAGCAGCCCCAAATGGGAGCAGTACTTC	CASSPKWEQYF
.	TRBJ2-3	TRBD2	TRBV28	TGTGCCAGCAGTTCTCCGGGACTAGCGGGAGTAAGCACGCAGTATTTT	CASSSPGLAGVSTQYF
.	TRBJ1-2	TRBD1	TRBV9	TGTGCCAGCAGCGGCCGGGACAGCACAACCTATGGCTACACCTTC	CASSGRDSTTYGYTF
few	TRBJ2-5	.	TRBV28	TGTGCCAGCGGAATCCAAGAGACCCAGTACTTC	CASGIQETQYF
.	TRBJ2-2	TRBD1	TRBV12-5	TGTGCTAGTGGGCGGACAGGGTGGACCGGGGAGCTGTTTTTT	CASGRTGWTGELFF
.	TRBJ2-7	TRBD2	TRBV5-1	TGCGCCAGCAGCAGCCGGGGACTAGCTGTGTACGAGCAGTACTTC	CASSSRGLAVYEQYF
.	TRBJ2-2	TRBD2	TRBV13	TGTGCCAGCAGCTCCCGACTAGCGGGATCGAACACCGGGGAGCTGTTTTTT	CASSSRLAGSNTGELFF
.	TRBJ1-1	.	TRBV5-1	TGCGCCAGCAGCAATACAGGGAACACTGAAGCTTTCTTT	CASSNTGNTEAFF
.	TRBJ1-1	TRBD1	TRBV6-1	TGTGCCAGCAGTGACAGGGGGCGGCGAGCTTTCTTT	CASSDRGRRAFF
.	TRBJ1-5	.	TRBV6-6	TGTGCCAGCAGCCAAACCCAGGGTTCCGGTCAGCCCCAGCATTTT	CASSQTQGSGQPQHF
.	TRBJ2-7	.	TRBV21-1	TGTGCCAGCAGCAGGCTACCCGCGGCCGCGGACAATGGCGAGCAGTACTTC	CASSRLPAAADNGEQYF
.	TRBJ1-2	.	TRBV5-5	TGTGCCAGCAGCTTGGACCCTATAGAGGGCTACACCTTC	CASSLDPIEGYTF
.	TRBJ1-4	.	TRBV28	TGTGCCAGCCGTAGACTGTTAGATGAAAAACTGTTTTTT	CASRRLLDEKLFF
.	TRBJ2-7	.	TRBV11-2	TGTGCCAGCAGCCCCGCCGCCTACGAGCAGTACTTC	CASSPAAYEQYF
.	TRBJ1-3	.	TRBV9	TGTGCCAGCACCCCTGGGGTGGGGGAATCAGGAAACACCATATATTTT	CASTPGVGESGNTIYF
.	TRBJ1-2	TRBD1	TRBV15	TGTGCCACCAGCCCTGGCGAGGAGGGGGCCAACGGCTACACCTTC	CATSPGEEGANGYTF
once	TRBJ2-7	.	TRBV28	TGTGCCAGCAGCCCCGTTGGGGGGAGCTCCTACGAGCAGTACTTC	CASSPVGGSSYEQYF